The subject of this entry is one T cell receptor (beta chain). Per the original methods: Reference gene primer amplification yielded estimated nucleated cell counts. Using immunoSEQ multiplex PCR, the repertoire was profiled, and TCRdb retains in-frame clones only, with some absent. That table furnishes V, J and clone size, whereas the DNA furnished D and trimming. The table includes roughly 190,000 clones, more than 60% detected once. Looked up from germline, CDR1 is MRHNA and CDR2 is SNTAGT. The CDR3 extends over 14 amino acids. V was shortened by 0 bases and J by 6 bases, with 9 bases between the two germline ends. These data are taken from a study of blood T cell repertoires in COVID-19. Study summary: Nucleic acid was either cDNA or gDNA, and it came from T cells, B-cell-depleted T cells, or PBMCs.

Sequencing used peripheral blood. The clonotype was recovered from a woman aged 45 to 65 with acute or convalescent COVID-19. The genes are TRBV6-4 and TRBJ2-1, with D possibly matching TRBD2 (6 bases). The CDR3 reads CASSDSTSSNEQFF. CDR3 DNA sequence: TGTGCCAGCAGTGACTCGACTAGTTCCAATGAGCAGTTCTTC.